The 25 T cell receptor beta chains listed next were all sequenced from one sample in a study of blood T cell repertoires in COVID-19. The protocol was immunoSEQ multiplex PCR, while the TCRdb copy is restricted to in-frame clones and leaves out a portion. The sample has around 150,000 clones, around 85% seen once. What was sequenced was peripheral blood. These receptors came from a human donor with acute or convalescent COVID-19. The donor label of this sample is uncertain.

J is TRBJ2-5 and V is TRBV7-2; D uncertain. The germline gives CDR1 SGHTA, CDR2 FQGNSA. The V and J ends lost 3 bases and 4 bases respectively, with 12 bases between them. The CDR3 has 14 residues. CDR3 protein: CASSFYGVAETQYF. Written as DNA, the CDR3 is TGTGCCAGCAGCTTTTACGGAGTCGCAGAGACCCAGTACTTC.

The genes are TRBV7-6 and TRBJ2-5; 8 bases match TRBD1. This CDR3 contains 16 residues. Germline V lookup: CDR1 SGHVS, CDR2 FNYEAQ. V was clipped by 2 bases and J by 5 bases; unmatched bases: 10. For the CDR3, the DNA is TGTGCCAGCAGCTTATCGTCACAGGGGGGTGGCGAGACCCAGTACTTC. Its translation: CASSLSSQGGGETQYF.

V and J are TRBV4-1 and TRBJ2-4; TRBD2 matches 8 bases. CDR3 size: 19 residues. V dropped 3 bases and J dropped 2; count of bases not matched to a gene: 15. The V gene's germline CDR1 is MGHRA and CDR2 YSYEKL. This CDR3 is CASSHGATRGGSSKNIQYF. CDR3 DNA: TGCGCCAGCAGCCACGGGGCCACACGGGGGGGTAGTTCCAAAAACATTCAGTACTTC.

CDR3 sequence (DNA): TGTGCCAGCAGCCCAATACGCCGGACAGCTTCACACCACTATGGCTACACCTTC. Translated, it gives CASSPIRRTASHHYGYTF. The genes are TRBV14 and TRBJ1-2; D possibly corresponds to TRBD1 (6 bases). The CDR3 covers 18 residues. V was cut by 4 bases and J by 3 bases, with 24 bases left in between. Germline V gives CDR1 SGHDN, CDR2 FVKESK.

The chain uses TRBV10-3 and TRBJ1-3; perhaps TRBD1 as D (6 bases). The germline V gene encodes CDR1 ENHRY and CDR2 SYGVKD. The CDR3 runs 16 residues. Trimming removed 7 bases at V and 0 bases at J, with 16 bases between. Written as DNA, the CDR3 is TGTGCCATCACCCACTTACAGGGAAACTCTGGAAACACCATATATTTT. As protein: CAITHLQGNSGNTIYF.

J is TRBJ1-4 and V is TRBV27, with TRBD1 identical over 8 bases. CDR1 is MNHEY, CDR2 SMNVEV, per germline (reference sequence). J was trimmed by 6 bases and V by 3 bases; bases with no gene match: 6. The CDR3 is 15 residues long. The CDR3 loop reads CASSFAGTGYEKLFF. The CDR3 DNA follows: TGTGCCAGCAGTTTTGCCGGGACAGGCTATGAAAAACTGTTTTTT.

The chain is built from TRBV4-3 and TRBJ1-1; D is possibly TRBD1 (6 bases). The germline gives CDR1 LGHNA, CDR2 YSLEER. Trimming removed 0 bases from V and 4 bases from J, with 21 bases in between. This CDR3 has 18 amino acids. As DNA, the CDR3 is TGCGCCAGCAGCCAAGACGGGGGGGCAGGACCTCCATTCACTGAAGCTTTCTTT. This codes for CASSQDGGAGPPFTEAFF.

Here the CDR3 reads CAPSAGTELYGYTF. In nucleotides, the CDR3 is TGCGCCCCCAGTGCCGGGACAGAACTCTATGGCTACACCTTC. The chain recombines TRBV10-1 with TRBJ1-2; 7 nucleotides align to TRBD1. The V gene's germline CDR1 is WNHNN and CDR2 SYGVQD (reference sequence). The CDR3 is 14 amino acids. With 11 bases clipped from V and 4 bases from J, the junction kept 13 bases outside the gene matches.

The rearrangement links TRBV7-7 to TRBJ2-2; 9 bases line up with TRBD1. Germline V lookup: CDR1 SSHAT, CDR2 FNYEAQ (reference sequence). V shed 5 bases and J 4 bases; nucleotides not matched to a gene: 8. The CDR3 runs 16 residues. The DNA for the CDR3 is TGTGCCAGCAGCCAAGGACAGGGGAGGTCCACCGGGGAGCTGTTTTTT. It translates to CASSQGQGRSTGELFF.

The V and J genes are TRBV12-1 and TRBJ1-5; no DNA check was done on the table's D call, TRBD1. TRBV12-1 is a pseudogene segment. The length of the CDR3 is 15 residues. The CDR3 DNA reads as TGTGCCAGCAGCTTTGAGGGGATTCCCCAGCAGCCCCAGCATTTT. Translation gives CASSFEGIPQQPQHF.

The chain links TRBV19 to TRBJ2-2, with D possibly matching TRBD1 (6 bases). The germline CDR1 and CDR2 sequences are LNHDA and SQIVND (reference sequence). The V end was cut by 9 bases, the J end by 5 bases, with 16 bases between. The CDR3 is 14 residues long. The DNA of the CDR3 is TGTGCCAGCCATACAGGGATGAGGACCGGGGAGCTGTTTTTT. Protein product: CASHTGMRTGELFF.

V is TRBV6-1 and J is TRBJ1-2, with a possible D match to TRBD1 (5 bases). Germline V CDR1 and CDR2: MNHNS, SASEGT. The CDR3 has 15 amino acids. The V end was cut by 1 base, the J end by 7 bases, with 16 bases between. DNA of the CDR3: TGTGCCAGCAGTGAAGATATTAAGGGACTGGGTGGCTACACCTTC. Protein sequence: CASSEDIKGLGGYTF.

The sample holds one count of this clone. The chain employs TRBV7-2 and TRBJ2-7; 7 bases are shared with TRBD1. The germline V gene encodes CDR1 SGHTA and CDR2 FQGNSA. The CDR3 has 16 amino acids. Trimming at V came to 4 bases and at J to 0 bases, leaving 9 bases not matched to a gene. CDR3 loop: CASSWSVGQSSYEQYF. For the CDR3, the DNA is TGTGCCAGCAGCTGGTCCGTGGGACAGTCCTCCTACGAGCAGTACTTC.

The genes are TRBV4-2 and TRBJ1-1; TRBD1 might be the D (6 bases). V was pared by 3 bases and J by 7 bases, with 12 bases between. There are 13 residues in the CDR3. The germline V gene has CDR1 LGHNA and CDR2 YNFKEQ. The CDR3 here is CASSHNRGNEAFF. DNA for the CDR3: TGTGCCAGCAGCCATAATAGGGGGAATGAAGCTTTCTTT.

CDR3 sequence (DNA): TGTGCCAGCAGACGCACCGGAGGACAGGCGAACACCGGGGAGCTGTTTTTT. As protein: CASRRTGGQANTGELFF. V is TRBV5-4 and J is TRBJ2-2; the match to TRBD1 covers 7 bases. The CDR3 runs to 17 residues. CDR1 is SGHNT and CDR2 is YYREEE in the germline V gene (reference sequence). V gave up 5 bases and J gave up 0 bases; unmatched junction bases: 10.

J is TRBJ2-2 and V is TRBV9, with TRBD2 as a possible D gene (6 bases). V dropped 2 bases and J dropped 3 bases, with 14 bases sitting between them. The CDR3 length is 16 residues. Germline values: CDR1 SGDLS, CDR2 YYNGEE. The DNA of the CDR3 is TGTGCCAGCAGCGTTGCCGGGGGAATGGACACCGGGGAGCTGTTTTTT. This gives the protein CASSVAGGMDTGELFF. The full variable domain, completed using reference TRBV9 and TRBJ2-2, is DSGVTQTPKHLITATGQRVTLRCSPRSGDLSVYWYQQSLDQGLQFLIQYYNGEERAKGNILERFSAQQFPDLHSELNLSSLELGDSALYFCASSVAGGMDTGELFFGEGSRLTVL.

The V and J genes are TRBV6-5 and TRBJ1-1; 7 bases match TRBD1. The V gene's germline CDR1 is MNHEY and CDR2 SVGAGI. CDR3 length equals 14 residues. The junction had 8 bases not matched to a gene; V was cut back by 6 bases and J by 4 bases. The CDR3 sequence: CASRYDRVSTEAFF. The CDR3 DNA reads as TGTGCCAGCAGGTACGACAGGGTGAGCACTGAAGCTTTCTTT.

The chain links TRBV3-1 (or the pseudogene TRBV3-2) to TRBJ1-1; D is undetermined. This CDR3 spans 13 amino acids. V was cut by 4 bases and J by 2 bases, with 8 bases left in between. In germline, CDR1 is LGHDT, CDR2 YNNKEL (reference sequence). The CDR3: CASSPRSNTEAFF. CDR3 coding DNA: TGTGCCAGCAGCCCTCGGTCAAACACTGAAGCTTTCTTT.

The chain couples TRBV2 to TRBJ1-3, with a weak D call TRBD1 (5 bases). Trimming stripped 6 bases from V and 0 bases from J, with 15 bases between. Looked up from germline, CDR1 is SNHLY and CDR2 is FYNNEI. CDR3 size: 16 residues. Written as DNA, the CDR3 is TGTGCCAGCAGCCTGGGCGGGGGGAGCTCTGGAAACACCATATATTTT. Its protein is CASSLGGGSSGNTIYF.

V gene TRBV5-1 combines with J gene TRBJ1-6, with D unresolved. Germline CDR1 reads SGHRS; CDR2 reads YFSETQ. The CDR3 totals 16 residues. V was pared by 3 bases and J by 0 bases, with 10 bases between. This CDR3 is CASSSPSSSYNSPLHF. The CDR3 coding sequence is TGCGCCAGCAGCTCCCCGTCGAGCTCCTATAATTCACCCCTCCACTTT.

The table lists this clone with a few counts. The chain links TRBV7-9 to TRBJ1-5; 7 bases fit TRBD1. The CDR3 sequence is 15 residues long. V lost 4 bases to trimming and J lost 0 bases; unmatched junction nucleotides: 3. Looked up from germline, CDR1 is SEHNR and CDR2 is FQNEAQ (reference sequence). CDR3 sequence (DNA): TGTGCCAGCAGCTCTAACAGGGGTAGCAATCAGCCCCAGCATTTT. Encoded protein: CASSSNRGSNQPQHF. Full variable domain (rest looked up from reference TRBV7-9 and TRBJ1-5): DTGVSQNPRHKITKRGQNVTFRCDPISEHNRLYWYRQTLGQGPEFLTYFQNEAQLEKSRLLSDRFSAERPKGSFSTLEIQRTEQGDSAMYLCASSSNRGSNQPQHFGDGTRLSIL.

CDR3 in DNA: TGTGCCAGCAGCTTAGAAGTTAGCGGATACAATGAGCAGTTCTTC. Translation gives CASSLEVSGYNEQFF. The chain joins TRBV11-2 to TRBJ2-1; TRBD2 might be the D (6 bases). Germline CDR1 is SGHAT and CDR2 is FQNNGV. Trimming removed 0 bases from V and 4 bases from J, with 10 bases in between. The CDR3 is 15 amino acids.

The chain recombines TRBV15 with TRBJ1-1, with D maybe TRBD1 (5 bases). V lost 3 bases to trimming and J lost 0 bases, with 5 bases between them. Per germline, CDR1 LNHNV and CDR2 YYDKDF (reference sequence). This CDR3 has 13 residues. CDR3 DNA sequence: TGTGCCACCAGCAGCAGGGTGAACACTGAAGCTTTCTTT. Translated: CATSSRVNTEAFF.

At least ten counts were recorded for this clone. CDR3 sequence (DNA): TGTGCCAGCAGCTCCCCAGGGGGCGGCACCGGGGAGCTGTTTTTT. Amino acid sequence: CASSSPGGGTGELFF. The chain joins TRBV7-2 to TRBJ2-2; 8 bases fit TRBD1. With V trimmed by 4 bases and J by 4 bases, 5 bases remained unmatched. Germline CDR1 is SGHTA and CDR2 is FQGNSA. The CDR3 consists of 15 residues.

The chain links TRBV18 to TRBJ2-3, with a tentative D call TRBD2 (5 bases). Germline assignment: CDR1 KGHSH and CDR2 LQKENI. The CDR3 sequence is 15 residues long. The ends were cut back, 2 bases at V and 3 bases at J, with 12 bases in the middle. The CDR3 DNA is TGTGCCAGCTCACCAGGCCAGGCGGGTACAGATACGCAGTATTTT. It specifies CASSPGQAGTDTQYF.